This entry features one TCR beta chain sequence. Its specificity is not known. The assay was immunoSEQ multiplex PCR, and TCRdb's table has in-frame clones only and misses some. The sample carries several thousand clones, more than 85% recorded once. With V trimmed by 4 bases and J by 3 bases, 3 bases remained unmatched. The length of the CDR3 is 14 residues. Germline values: CDR1 SGHRS, CDR2 YFSETQ. The data were obtained in a study of T cells after posttransplantation cyclophosphamide. The study's findings and limits: TRB overlap between skin or GI tissue T cells and blood was limited. TRB clonality was highly associated with recipient CMV seropositivity and reactivation. Later blood repertoires were often dominated by clones from the donor CD8+ memory compartment.

This TCR derives from a woman aged 50 to 60 in good health and a related stem cell transplant donor. Sequenced input: CD4+ T cells sorted from blood. The chain has TRBV5-1 and TRBJ1-5, with 8 bases identical to TRBD1. For the CDR3, the DNA is TGCGCCAGCAGCACGGGACAGGACAATCAGCCCCAGCATTTT. Protein: CASSTGQDNQPQHF.